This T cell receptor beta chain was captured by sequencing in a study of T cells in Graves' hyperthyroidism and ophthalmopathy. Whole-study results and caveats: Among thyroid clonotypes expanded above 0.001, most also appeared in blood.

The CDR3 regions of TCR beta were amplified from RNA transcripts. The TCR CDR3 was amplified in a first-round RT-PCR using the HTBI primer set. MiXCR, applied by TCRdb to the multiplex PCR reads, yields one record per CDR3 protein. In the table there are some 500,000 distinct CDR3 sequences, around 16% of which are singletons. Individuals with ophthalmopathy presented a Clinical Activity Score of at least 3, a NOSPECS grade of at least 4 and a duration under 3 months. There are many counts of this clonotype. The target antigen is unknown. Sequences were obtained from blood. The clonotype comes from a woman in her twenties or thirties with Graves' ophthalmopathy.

CDR3 amino acids: CASSPFTGELFF. The CDR3 nucleotides are TGTGCCAGCTCACCATTCACCGGGGAGCTGTTTTTT. The rearrangement uses TRBV18 and TRBJ2-2; no clear D gene. Deletions cut 2 bases from V and 4 bases from J, with 2 bases between. Looked up from germline, CDR1 is KGHSH and CDR2 is LQKENI. The CDR3 contains 12 residues.